A single sample gave rise to the 21 T cell receptor beta chains below, sequenced in a study of T cells in Graves' hyperthyroidism and ophthalmopathy. The TCR beta CDR3 regions underwent amplification using RNA transcripts as the source. Initially, a first-round RT-PCR of the TCR CDR3 employed the HTBI primer set. TCRdb redid the calling of the multiplex PCR reads with MiXCR, one entry per CDR3 protein. The repertoire has approximately 200,000 distinct CDR3 sequences, approximately 20% of them found once; the top ten carry about 48%. The material sequenced was blood. The receptors originated from a man aged 35-49 years with Graves' hyperthyroidism.

Remarks on this clonotype: With a much larger clone just one base away, this may be a read error. The chain links TRBV11-3 to TRBJ1-1; no reliable D call. The V end lost 4 bases, the J end lost 10 bases, and 16 bases lay between the germline ends. Germline V gene sequence: CDR1 SGHNT, CDR2 YENEEA. The CDR3 is 13 amino acids. The CDR3 sequence: CASSSLGNHRAFF. The CDR3 bases are TGTGCCAGCAGCTCTCTAGGGAACCATAGAGCTTTCTTT.

This clonotype was observed at least ten times. This chain connects TRBV20-1 to TRBJ2-1; possible D gene TRBD2, 6 bases. V was shortened by 2 bases and J by 4 bases, with 15 bases between the two germline ends. The germline V gene has CDR1 DFQATT and CDR2 SNEGSKA (reference sequence). The CDR3 loop spans 15 amino acids. CDR3 sequence reads: CSARYAGGLYNEQFF. For the CDR3, the DNA is TGCAGTGCTAGATATGCCGGGGGATTATACAATGAGCAGTTCTTC.

J is TRBJ2-3 and V is TRBV28; 10 nucleotides agree with TRBD1. The germline CDR1 and CDR2 sequences are MDHEN and SYDVKM. V was pared by 6 bases and J by 3 bases, with 18 bases of the junction left unmatched. This CDR3 comprises 19 residues. The CDR3 reads CASSLGGETGTGATDTQYF. CDR3 sequence (DNA): TGTGCCAGCAGCCTAGGGGGGGAGACCGGGACAGGGGCAACAGATACGCAGTATTTT.

The J gene is TRBJ1-5, the V gene TRBV19, with 11 bases that match TRBD1. The V gene end was trimmed by 3 bases and the J gene end by 0 bases; junction bases not matched to a gene: 10. Germline V gene lookup returns CDR1 LNHDA and CDR2 SQIVND (reference sequence). The CDR3 covers 19 residues. This CDR3 reads CASSILFGQGALSNQPQHF. CDR3 sequence (DNA): TGTGCCAGTAGTATTCTGTTTGGACAGGGGGCTCTTAGCAATCAGCCCCAGCATTTT.

The sample holds many counts of this clonotype. The V call is TRBV20-1, the J call TRBJ2-3; 15 bases are shared with TRBD2. The V and J ends lost 3 bases and 4 bases, in that order; junction bases with no gene match: 5. Germline loops: CDR1 DFQATT, CDR2 SNEGSKA (reference sequence). This CDR3 has 16 residues. CDR3 protein: CSARRTSGGAPDTQYF. The CDR3 DNA follows: TGCAGTGCTAGGAGGACTAGCGGGGGGGCCCCAGATACGCAGTATTTT.

This clonotype was picked up many times. The genes are TRBV3-1 and TRBJ2-5; TRBD2 aligns across 12 bases. The trim removed 5 bases at V and 3 bases at J, leaving 1 base unmatched. The CDR3 runs to 14 residues. Per germline, CDR1 LGHDT and CDR2 YNNKEL (reference sequence). The CDR3 sequence is CASSASGGEETQYF. CDR3 coding DNA: TGTGCCAGCAGCGCTAGCGGGGGGGAAGAGACCCAGTACTTC.

The gene calls are TRBV28 and TRBJ2-3; no definite D call. V was cut by 4 bases and J by 6 bases, with 8 bases left in between. Germline loops: CDR1 MDHEN, CDR2 SYDVKM. There are 12 residues in the CDR3. The CDR3 sequence: CASSSPRDTQYF. The CDR3 coding sequence is TGTGCCAGCAGTTCCCCTCGGGATACGCAGTATTTT.

V gene TRBV19 combines with J gene TRBJ2-1; possible D gene TRBD2, 6 bases. In germline, CDR1 is LNHDA, CDR2 SQIVND (reference sequence). The V and J ends lost 7 bases and 12 bases respectively, with 25 bases between them. The CDR3 consists of 15 residues. This CDR3 is CASNTWQGGGFGQFF. DNA for the CDR3: TGTGCCAGTAATACATGGCAGGGAGGAGGGTTTGGGCAGTTCTTC.

This chain uses TRBV5-4 with TRBJ1-1; D is possibly TRBD1 (5 bases). This CDR3 has 13 amino acids. The V and J ends lost 4 bases and 4 bases respectively, with 11 bases between them. The germline V gene encodes CDR1 SGHNT and CDR2 YYREEE (reference sequence). CDR3 in DNA: TGTGCCAGCAGCGCACGACAGAGCACTGAAGCTTTCTTT. Translated, it gives CASSARQSTEAFF.

In this sample, this clonotype turned up many times. This chain uses TRBV29-1 with TRBJ1-1; D is unclear. The CDR3 has 14 amino acids. CDR1 and CDR2 (germline): SQVTM, ANQGSEA. Trimming took 2 bases from V and 4 from J, leaving 14 bases between them. CDR3 DNA: TGCAGCGTTGAATCGTGGCAGTCGACCACTGAAGCTTTCTTT. Translation gives CSVESWQSTTEAFF.

This clonotype was observed many times. The CDR3 coding sequence is TGCAGTGCTAGGGTGAGAAGGGGGCGCGCCGAGCAGTACTTC. Its translation: CSARVRRGRAEQYF. V is TRBV20-1 and J is TRBJ2-7; 7 bases line up with TRBD1. CDR3 size: 14 residues. The V and J ends lost 3 bases and 6 bases, in that order; junction bases with no gene match: 11. Per germline, CDR1 DFQATT and CDR2 SNEGSKA (reference sequence).

This chain links TRBV4-2 with TRBJ1-5; weak D call: TRBD1 (5 bases). Trimming pared 1 base from V and 0 bases from J, leaving 10 bases between. This CDR3 region has 16 residues. Germline V lookup: CDR1 LGHNA, CDR2 YNFKEQ. The CDR3 reads CASSQVQANSNQPQHF. The CDR3 DNA is TGTGCCAGCAGCCAAGTACAGGCGAATAGCAATCAGCCCCAGCATTTT.

The V gene is TRBV7-2, the J gene TRBJ2-4; 7 positions match TRBD2. V shed 2 bases and J 1 base; nucleotides not matched to a gene: 5. This CDR3 has 16 residues. Germline V gene lookup returns CDR1 SGHTA and CDR2 FQGNSA. The CDR3 coding sequence is TGTGCCAGCAGCTTAAGTCTGGGGGGGGCCAAAAACATTCAGTACTTC. Protein product: CASSLSLGGAKNIQYF.

This clonotype was observed at least ten times. The rearrangement uses TRBV20-1 and TRBJ2-7, with a tentative D call TRBD2 (5 bases). The V gene lost 6 bases and the J gene lost 3 bases, with 24 bases spanning the gap. The CDR3 totals 16 residues. CDR1 and CDR2 (germline): DFQATT, SNEGSKA (reference sequence). CDR3 nucleotide sequence: TGCAGTGCCGGACCGACTTCTTCCGGGAACCACTACGAGCAGTACTTC. Amino acid sequence: CSAGPTSSGNHYEQYF.

This clonotype was seen a few times. V is TRBV27 and J is TRBJ1-2, with 8 positions matching TRBD1. There are 18 residues in the CDR3. Trimming removed 4 bases from V and 6 bases from J; junction bases left unmatched: 19. CDR1 is MNHEY, CDR2 SMNVEV, per germline (reference sequence). Here the CDR3 reads CASSWTGQGLGSGNGYTF. In DNA, the CDR3 is TGTGCCAGCAGTTGGACTGGACAGGGTCTCGGAAGCGGAAATGGCTACACCTTC.

This clonotype was recorded at least ten times. V is TRBV11-2 and J is TRBJ2-2; 10 bases are a match to TRBD1. Germline V gene lookup returns CDR1 SGHAT and CDR2 FQNNGV. The V segment lost 2 bases and the J segment 7 bases; nucleotides outside the gene matches: 16. This CDR3 region has 19 residues. The CDR3 DNA reads as TGTGCCAGCAGCTTACCCCCCTGGACCGGGACAGGGGCCAGCGGGGAGCTGTTTTTT. Translated, it gives CASSLPPWTGTGASGELFF.

The chain carries TRBV7-9 and TRBJ1-1, with D hard to call. CDR3 length: 14 residues. V lost 3 bases and J lost 1, with 9 bases in between. Germline CDR1 SEHNR, CDR2 FQNEAQ (reference sequence). In DNA form, the CDR3 reads TGTGCCAGCAGCTTTAGAGAGTCGAACACTGAAGCTTTCTTT. Its translation: CASSFRESNTEAFF.

The chain links TRBV20-1 to TRBJ1-2; no definite D call. Germline lookup yields CDR1 DFQATT and CDR2 SNEGSKA (reference sequence). The CDR3 length is 13 residues. The CDR3 reads CSVEGYSTSGYTF. Written as DNA, the CDR3 is TGCAGCGTTGAAGGGTATTCTACCTCGGGCTACACCTTC.

This sequence joins TRBV19 and TRBJ2-1, with a weak D call TRBD2 (7 bases). CDR3 length: 18 residues. The V gene's germline CDR1 is LNHDA and CDR2 SQIVND (reference sequence). V was pared by 9 bases and J by 0 bases, with 24 bases between. CDR3 DNA: TGTGCCAGCCTACCGGGGGGCACTTCCCTCAACTCCTACAATGAGCAGTTCTTC. Protein product: CASLPGGTSLNSYNEQFF.

This clonotype was seen only once. The chain uses TRBV20-1 and TRBJ2-3; maybe TRBD2 (6 bases). Trimming removed 3 bases at V and 2 bases at J, with 12 bases between. The V gene's germline CDR1 is DFQATT and CDR2 SNEGSKA (reference sequence). This CDR3 comprises 14 residues. CDR3 sequence: CSASSGDPTDTQYF. For the CDR3, the DNA is TGCAGTGCTAGTTCGGGGGACCCCACAGATACGCAGTATTTT.

This chain joins TRBV20-1 and TRBJ1-5, with a weak D call TRBD1 (6 bases). The CDR3 has 14 residues. The germline V gene has CDR1 DFQATT and CDR2 SNEGSKA (reference sequence). V lost 8 bases to trimming and J lost 1 base, with 15 bases between them. In nucleotides, the CDR3 is TGCAGTTACAGGGCCCGGGGGAGCAATCAGCCCCAGCATTTT. Translating gives CSYRARGSNQPQHF.